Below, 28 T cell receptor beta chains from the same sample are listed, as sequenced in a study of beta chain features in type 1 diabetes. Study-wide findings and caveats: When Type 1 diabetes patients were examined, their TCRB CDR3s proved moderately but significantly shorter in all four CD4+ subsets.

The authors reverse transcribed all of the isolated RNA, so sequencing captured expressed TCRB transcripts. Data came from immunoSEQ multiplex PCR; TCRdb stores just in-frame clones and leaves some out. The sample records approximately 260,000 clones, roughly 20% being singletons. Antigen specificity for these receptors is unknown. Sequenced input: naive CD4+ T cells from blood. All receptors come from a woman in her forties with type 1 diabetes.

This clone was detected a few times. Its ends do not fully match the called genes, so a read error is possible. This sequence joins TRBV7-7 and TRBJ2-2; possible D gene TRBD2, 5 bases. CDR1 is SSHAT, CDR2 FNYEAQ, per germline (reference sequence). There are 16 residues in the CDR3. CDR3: CASSLFSTRGTGELFF. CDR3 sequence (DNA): TGTGCTAGCAGCTTATTCTCCACTCGGGGCACCGGGGAGCTGTTTTTT.

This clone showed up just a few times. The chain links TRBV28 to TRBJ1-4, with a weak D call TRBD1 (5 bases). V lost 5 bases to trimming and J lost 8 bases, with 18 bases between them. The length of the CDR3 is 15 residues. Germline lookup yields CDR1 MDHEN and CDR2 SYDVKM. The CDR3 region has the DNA TGTGCCAGCAGTCGTCCCGGGACTCTGGGGGAAAAACTGTTTTTT. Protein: CASSRPGTLGEKLFF.

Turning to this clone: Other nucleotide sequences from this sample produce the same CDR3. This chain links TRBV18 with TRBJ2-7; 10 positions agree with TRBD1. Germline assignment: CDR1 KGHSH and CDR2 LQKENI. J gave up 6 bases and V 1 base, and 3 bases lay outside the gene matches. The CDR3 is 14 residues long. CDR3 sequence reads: CASSPQGQGSEQYF. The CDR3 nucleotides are TGTGCCAGCTCACCACAGGGACAGGGGTCCGAGCAGTACTTC.

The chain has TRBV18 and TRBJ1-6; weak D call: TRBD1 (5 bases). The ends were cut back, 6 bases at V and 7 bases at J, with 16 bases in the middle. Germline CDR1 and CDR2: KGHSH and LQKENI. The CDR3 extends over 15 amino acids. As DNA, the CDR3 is TGTGCCAGCTCCCAGCCGGGAGGGGAAAATTCACCCCTCCACTTT. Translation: CASSQPGGENSPLHF.

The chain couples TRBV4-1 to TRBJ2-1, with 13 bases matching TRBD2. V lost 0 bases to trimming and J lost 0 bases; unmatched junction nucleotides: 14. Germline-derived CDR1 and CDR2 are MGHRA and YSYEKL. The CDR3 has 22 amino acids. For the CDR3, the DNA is TGCGCCAGCAGCCAAGATTTTCCGGGACTAGCGGGGTATAGGAGCTCCTACAATGAGCAGTTCTTC. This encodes CASSQDFPGLAGYRSSYNEQFF.

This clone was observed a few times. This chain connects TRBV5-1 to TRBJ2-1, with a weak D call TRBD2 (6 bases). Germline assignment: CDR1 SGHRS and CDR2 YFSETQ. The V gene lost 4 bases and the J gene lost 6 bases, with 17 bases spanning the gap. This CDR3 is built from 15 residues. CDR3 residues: CASSPLARRANEQFF. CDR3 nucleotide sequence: TGCGCCAGCAGCCCCCTTGCGCGGAGGGCCAATGAGCAGTTCTTC.

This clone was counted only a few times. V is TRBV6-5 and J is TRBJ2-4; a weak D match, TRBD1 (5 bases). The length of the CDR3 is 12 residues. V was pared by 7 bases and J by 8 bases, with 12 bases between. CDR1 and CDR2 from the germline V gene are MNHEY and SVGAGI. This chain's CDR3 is CASTSTRDIQYF. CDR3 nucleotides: TGTGCCAGCACCTCCACCAGGGACATTCAGTACTTC.

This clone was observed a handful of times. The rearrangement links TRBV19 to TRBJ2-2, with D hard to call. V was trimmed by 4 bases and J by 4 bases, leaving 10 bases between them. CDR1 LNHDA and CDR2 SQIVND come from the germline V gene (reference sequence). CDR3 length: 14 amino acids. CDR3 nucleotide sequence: TGTGCCAGTAGTACGGGTGCCGTCACCGGGGAGCTGTTTTTT. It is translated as CASSTGAVTGELFF.

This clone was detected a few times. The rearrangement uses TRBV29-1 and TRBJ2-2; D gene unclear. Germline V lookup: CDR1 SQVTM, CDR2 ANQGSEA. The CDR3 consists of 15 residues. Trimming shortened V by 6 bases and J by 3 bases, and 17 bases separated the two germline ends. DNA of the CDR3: TGCAGCGTACCAACTGGAGCCTCGCACACCGGGGAGCTGTTTTTT. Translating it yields CSVPTGASHTGELFF.

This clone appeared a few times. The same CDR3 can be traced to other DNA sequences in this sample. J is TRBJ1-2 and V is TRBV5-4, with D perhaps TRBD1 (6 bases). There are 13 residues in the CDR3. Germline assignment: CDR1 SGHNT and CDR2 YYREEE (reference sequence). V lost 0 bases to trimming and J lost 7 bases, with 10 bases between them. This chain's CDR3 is CASSLGQGPGYTF. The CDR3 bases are TGTGCCAGCAGCTTGGGTCAGGGGCCTGGCTACACCTTC.

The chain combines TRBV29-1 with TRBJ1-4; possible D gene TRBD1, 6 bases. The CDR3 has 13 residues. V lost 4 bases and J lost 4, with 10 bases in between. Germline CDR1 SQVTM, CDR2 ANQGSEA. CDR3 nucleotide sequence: TGCAGCGTTGTGGACAGTAATAATGAAAAACTGTTTTTT. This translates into CSVVDSNNEKLFF.

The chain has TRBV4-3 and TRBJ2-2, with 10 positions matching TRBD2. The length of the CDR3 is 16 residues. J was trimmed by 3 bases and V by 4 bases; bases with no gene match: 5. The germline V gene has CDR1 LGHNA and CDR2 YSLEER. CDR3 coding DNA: TGCGCCAGCAGCCTCTCTAGCGGGAGAGACACCGGGGAGCTGTTTTTT. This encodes CASSLSSGRDTGELFF.

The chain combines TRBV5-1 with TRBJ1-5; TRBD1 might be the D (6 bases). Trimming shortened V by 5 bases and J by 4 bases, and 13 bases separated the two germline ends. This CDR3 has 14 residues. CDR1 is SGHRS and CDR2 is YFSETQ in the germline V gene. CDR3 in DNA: TGCGCCAGCAGTAGGTCAGGGGAGAATCAGCCCCAGCATTTT. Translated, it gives CASSRSGENQPQHF.

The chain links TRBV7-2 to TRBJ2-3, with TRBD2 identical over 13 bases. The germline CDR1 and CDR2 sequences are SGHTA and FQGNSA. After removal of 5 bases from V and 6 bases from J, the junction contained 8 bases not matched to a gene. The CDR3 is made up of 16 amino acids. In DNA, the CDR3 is TGTGCCAGCAGCCCGGGACTAGCGGGGTTCGGGGATACGCAGTATTTT. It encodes CASSPGLAGFGDTQYF.

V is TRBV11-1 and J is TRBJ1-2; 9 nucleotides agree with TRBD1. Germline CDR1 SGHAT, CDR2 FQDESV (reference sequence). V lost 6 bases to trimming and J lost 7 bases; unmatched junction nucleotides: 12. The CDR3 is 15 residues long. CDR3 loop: CASRSSAGTGSGYTF. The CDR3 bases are TGTGCCAGCAGATCGTCCGCCGGGACAGGGAGTGGCTACACCTTC.

The CDR3 loop is CSVERGALAGYTF. In DNA, the CDR3 is TGCAGCGTTGAACGGGGGGCCCTGGCCGGCTACACCTTC. The chain employs TRBV29-1 and TRBJ1-2; TRBD1 is a possible D gene (6 bases). V lost 2 bases and J 8 bases, leaving 15 bases between the germline ends. The CDR3 consists of 13 residues. Germline V gives CDR1 SQVTM, CDR2 ANQGSEA.

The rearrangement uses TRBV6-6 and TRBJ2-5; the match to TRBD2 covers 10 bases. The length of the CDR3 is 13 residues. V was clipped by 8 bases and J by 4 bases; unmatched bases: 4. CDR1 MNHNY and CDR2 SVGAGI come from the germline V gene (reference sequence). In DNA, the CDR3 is TGTGCCAGCGGTATAGCGGGAGGAGAGACCCAGTACTTC. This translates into CASGIAGGETQYF.

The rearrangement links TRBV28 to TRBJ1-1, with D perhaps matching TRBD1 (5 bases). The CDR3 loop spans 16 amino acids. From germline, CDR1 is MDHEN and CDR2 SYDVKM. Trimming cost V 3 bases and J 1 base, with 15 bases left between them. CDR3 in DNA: TGTGCCAGCAGTTTGGGGGGAGGGCAGAGGAACACTGAAGCTTTCTTT. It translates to CASSLGGGQRNTEAFF.

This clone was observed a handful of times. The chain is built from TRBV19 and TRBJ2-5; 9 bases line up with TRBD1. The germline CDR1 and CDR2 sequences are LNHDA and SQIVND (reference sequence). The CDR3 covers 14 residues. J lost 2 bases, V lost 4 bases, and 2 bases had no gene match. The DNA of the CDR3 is TGTGCCAGTAGTAACAGGGGGCGTCAAGAGACCCAGTACTTC. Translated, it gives CASSNRGRQETQYF.

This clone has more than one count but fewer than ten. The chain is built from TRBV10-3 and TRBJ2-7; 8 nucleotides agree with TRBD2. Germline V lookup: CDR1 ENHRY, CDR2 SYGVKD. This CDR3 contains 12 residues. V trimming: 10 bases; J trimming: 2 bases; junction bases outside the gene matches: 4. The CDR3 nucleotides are TGTGCCAACGGGGGGGATCCCTACGAGCAGTACTTC. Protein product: CANGGDPYEQYF.

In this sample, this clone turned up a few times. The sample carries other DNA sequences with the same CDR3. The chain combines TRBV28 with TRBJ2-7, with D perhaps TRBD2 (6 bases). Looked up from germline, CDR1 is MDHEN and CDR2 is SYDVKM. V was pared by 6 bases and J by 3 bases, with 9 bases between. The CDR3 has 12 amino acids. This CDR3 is CASSLGGYEQYF. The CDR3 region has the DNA TGTGCCAGCAGCCTGGGGGGCTACGAGCAGTACTTC.

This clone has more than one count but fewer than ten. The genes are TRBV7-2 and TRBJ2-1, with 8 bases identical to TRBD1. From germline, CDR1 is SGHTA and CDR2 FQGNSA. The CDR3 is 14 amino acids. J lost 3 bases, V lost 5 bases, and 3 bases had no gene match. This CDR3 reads CASSPDRGYNEQFF. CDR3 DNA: TGTGCCAGCAGCCCTGACAGGGGCTACAATGAGCAGTTCTTC.

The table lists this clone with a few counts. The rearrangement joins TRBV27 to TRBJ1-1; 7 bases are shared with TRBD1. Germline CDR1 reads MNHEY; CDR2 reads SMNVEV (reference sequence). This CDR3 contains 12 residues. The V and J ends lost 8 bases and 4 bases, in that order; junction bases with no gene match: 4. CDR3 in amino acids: CASPGGRTEAFF. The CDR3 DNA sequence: TGTGCCAGCCCAGGGGGTCGCACTGAAGCTTTCTTT.

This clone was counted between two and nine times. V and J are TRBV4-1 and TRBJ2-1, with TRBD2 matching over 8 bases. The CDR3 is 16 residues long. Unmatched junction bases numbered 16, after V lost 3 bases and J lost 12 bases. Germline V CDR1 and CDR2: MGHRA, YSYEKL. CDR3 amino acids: CASSHPKGRVAGGQFF. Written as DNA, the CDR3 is TGCGCCAGCAGCCACCCCAAGGGGCGGGTTGCGGGGGGGCAGTTCTTC.

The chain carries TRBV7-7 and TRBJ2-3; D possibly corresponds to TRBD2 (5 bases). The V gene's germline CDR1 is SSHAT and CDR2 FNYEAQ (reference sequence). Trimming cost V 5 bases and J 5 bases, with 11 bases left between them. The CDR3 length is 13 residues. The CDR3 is CASSGSGGDTQYF. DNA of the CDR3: TGTGCCAGCAGCGGCAGCGGTGGAGATACGCAGTATTTT.

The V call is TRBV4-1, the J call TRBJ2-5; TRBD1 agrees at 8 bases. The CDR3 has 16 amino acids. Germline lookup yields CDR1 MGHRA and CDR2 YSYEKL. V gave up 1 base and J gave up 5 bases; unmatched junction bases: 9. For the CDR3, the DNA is TGCGCCAGCAGCCAAGGGCACGGACAGGGAATCGAGACCCAGTACTTC. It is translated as CASSQGHGQGIETQYF.

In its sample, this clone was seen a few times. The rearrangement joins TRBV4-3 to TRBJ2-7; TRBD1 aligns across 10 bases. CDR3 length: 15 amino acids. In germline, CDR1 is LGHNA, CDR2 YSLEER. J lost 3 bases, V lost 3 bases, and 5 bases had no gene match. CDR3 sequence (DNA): TGCGCCAGCAGCCAGGCCGGGACAGGGGTCTACGAGCAGTACTTC. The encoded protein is CASSQAGTGVYEQYF.

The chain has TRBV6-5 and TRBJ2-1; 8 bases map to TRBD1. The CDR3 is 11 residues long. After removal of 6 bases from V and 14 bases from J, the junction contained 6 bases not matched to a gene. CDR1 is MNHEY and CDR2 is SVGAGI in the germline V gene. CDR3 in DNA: TGTGCCAGCAGCCCAGGGGGCAGAGAGTTCTTC. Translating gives CASSPGGREFF.